What follows are 4 T cell receptor beta chains derived from one specimen sequenced in a study of blood T cell repertoires in COVID-19. The data were produced by immunoSEQ multiplex PCR, yet TCRdb's version contains in-frame clones alone and is incomplete. Of 150,000 to 200,000 clones listed, 80% to 95% are singletons. The specimen was peripheral blood. Receptors originate from a man aged 25-45 years with COVID-19, enrolled during active disease.

The CDR3 nucleotides are TGTGCCAGCAAACAGGATCACGAGCAGTACTTC. The encoded protein is CASKQDHEQYF. The chain carries TRBV6-5 and TRBJ2-7; possibly TRBD1 for D (5 bases). In germline, CDR1 is MNHEY, CDR2 SVGAGI. The CDR3 runs to 11 residues. V was pared by 7 bases and J by 5 bases, with 9 bases between.

The chain links TRBV10-3 to TRBJ2-7; D is perhaps TRBD1 (6 bases). V was clipped by 7 bases and J by 0 bases, with 13 bases between them. Germline CDR1 and CDR2: ENHRY and SYGVKD. There are 14 residues in the CDR3. CDR3 sequence (DNA): TGTGCCATCAAAATGGACAGAAGCTCCTACGAGCAGTACTTC. It encodes CAIKMDRSSYEQYF.

This clone occurred a few times. V usage is TRBV28 and J usage is TRBJ1-5; D possibly corresponds to TRBD1 (5 bases). Germline V gene lookup returns CDR1 MDHEN and CDR2 SYDVKM. The CDR3 has 15 residues. The V end was cut by 5 bases, the J end by 9 bases, with 20 bases between. CDR3 coding DNA: TGTGCCAGCAGTACTCGGACGGGGGGTGATTCGCCCCAGCATTTT. Its translation: CASSTRTGGDSPQHF.

The chain joins TRBV30 to TRBJ1-2, with 7 bases lining up with TRBD1. This CDR3 is 15 amino acids long. V was clipped by 2 bases and J by 0 bases; unmatched bases: 6. CDR1 is GTSNPN and CDR2 is SVGIG in the germline V gene (reference sequence). CDR3 loop: CAWSSSTGPNYGYTF. CDR3 DNA: TGTGCCTGGAGTTCGTCGACAGGGCCTAACTATGGCTACACCTTC.